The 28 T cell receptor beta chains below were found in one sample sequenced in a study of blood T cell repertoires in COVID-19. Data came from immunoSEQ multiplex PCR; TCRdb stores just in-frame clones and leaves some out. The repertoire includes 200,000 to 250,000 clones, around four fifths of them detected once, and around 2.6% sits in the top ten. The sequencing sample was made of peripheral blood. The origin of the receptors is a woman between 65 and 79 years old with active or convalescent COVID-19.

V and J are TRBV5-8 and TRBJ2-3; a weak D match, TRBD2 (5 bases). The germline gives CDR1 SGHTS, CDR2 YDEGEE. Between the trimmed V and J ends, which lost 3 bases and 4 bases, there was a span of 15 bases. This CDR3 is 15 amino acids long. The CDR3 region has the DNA TGTGCCAGCAGCTCGGCCGGACTCGGCGCAGATACGCAGTATTTT. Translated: CASSSAGLGADTQYF. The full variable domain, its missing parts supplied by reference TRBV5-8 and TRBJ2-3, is EAGVTQSPTHLIKTRGQQATLRCSPISGHTSVYWYQQALGLGLQFLLWYDEGEERNRGNFPPRFSGRQFPNYSSELNVNALELEDSALYLCASSSAGLGADTQYFGPGTRLTVL.

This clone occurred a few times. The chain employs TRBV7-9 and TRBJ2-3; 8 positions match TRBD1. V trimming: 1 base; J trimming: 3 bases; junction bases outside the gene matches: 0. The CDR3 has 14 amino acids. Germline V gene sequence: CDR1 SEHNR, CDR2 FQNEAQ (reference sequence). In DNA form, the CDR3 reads TGTGCCAGCAGCTTAGGACAGGGGACAGATACGCAGTATTTT. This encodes CASSLGQGTDTQYF.

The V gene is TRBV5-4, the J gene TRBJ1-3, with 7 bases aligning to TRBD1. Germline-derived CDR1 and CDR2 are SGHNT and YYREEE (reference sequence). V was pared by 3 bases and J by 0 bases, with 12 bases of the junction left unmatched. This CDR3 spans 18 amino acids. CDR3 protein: CASSSRKGAGVSGNTIYF. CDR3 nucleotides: TGTGCCAGCAGCTCCCGGAAGGGGGCAGGGGTCTCTGGAAACACCATATATTTT.

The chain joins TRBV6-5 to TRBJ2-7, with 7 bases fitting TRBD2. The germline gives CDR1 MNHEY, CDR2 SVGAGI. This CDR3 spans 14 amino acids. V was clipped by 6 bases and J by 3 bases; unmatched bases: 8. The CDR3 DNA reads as TGTGCCAGCAGCCCCCCCCGGGGGGACTACGAGCAGTACTTC. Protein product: CASSPPRGDYEQYF.

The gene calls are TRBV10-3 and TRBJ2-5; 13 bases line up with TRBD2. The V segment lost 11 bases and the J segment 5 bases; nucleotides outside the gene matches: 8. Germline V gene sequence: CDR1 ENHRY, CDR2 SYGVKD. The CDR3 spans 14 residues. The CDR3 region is CASRTSGSSETQYF. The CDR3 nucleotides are TGTGCCTCCCGGACTAGCGGGAGTTCTGAGACCCAGTACTTC.

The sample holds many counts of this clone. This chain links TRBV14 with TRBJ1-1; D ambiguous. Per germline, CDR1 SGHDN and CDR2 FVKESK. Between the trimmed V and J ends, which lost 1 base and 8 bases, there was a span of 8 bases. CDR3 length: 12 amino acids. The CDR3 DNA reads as TGTGCCAGCAGCCAAGCCTATTCGGAAGCTTTCTTT. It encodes CASSQAYSEAFF.

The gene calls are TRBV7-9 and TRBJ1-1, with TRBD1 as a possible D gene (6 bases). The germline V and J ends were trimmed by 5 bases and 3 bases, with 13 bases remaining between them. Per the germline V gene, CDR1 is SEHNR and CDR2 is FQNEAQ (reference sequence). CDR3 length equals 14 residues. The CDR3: CASSPHREYTEAFF. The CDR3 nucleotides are TGTGCCAGCAGCCCACACAGGGAGTACACTGAAGCTTTCTTT.

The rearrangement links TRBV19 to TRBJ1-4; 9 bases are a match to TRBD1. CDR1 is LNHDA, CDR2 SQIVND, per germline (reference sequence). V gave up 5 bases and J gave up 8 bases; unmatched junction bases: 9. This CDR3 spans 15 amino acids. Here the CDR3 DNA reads TGTGCCAGTAGTTCGCCAGGGACAGGGTCGGAAAAACTGTTTTTT. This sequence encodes CASSSPGTGSEKLFF. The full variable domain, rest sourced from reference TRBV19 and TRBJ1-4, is DGGITQSPKYLFRKEGQNVTLSCEQNLNHDAMYWYRQDPGQGLRLIYYSQIVNDFQKGDIAEGYSVSREKKESFPLTVTSAQKNPTAFYLCASSSPGTGSEKLFFGSGTQLSVL.

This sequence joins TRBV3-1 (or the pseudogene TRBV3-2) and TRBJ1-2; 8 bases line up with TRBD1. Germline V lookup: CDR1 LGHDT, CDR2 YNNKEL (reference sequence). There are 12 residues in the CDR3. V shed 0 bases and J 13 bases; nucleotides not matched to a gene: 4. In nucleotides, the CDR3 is TGTGCCAGCAGCCAAGAAAGGACAGGGCTCACCTTC. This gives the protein CASSQERTGLTF.

The chain's CDR3 is CASGLDTYQPQHF. CDR3 nucleotides: TGTGCTAGTGGTTTGGACACATATCAGCCCCAGCATTTT. The gene calls are TRBV12-5 and TRBJ1-5; D gene unclear. Germline assignment: CDR1 LGHNT and CDR2 FRNRAP. Trimming removed 1 base from V and 5 bases from J, with 6 bases in between. This CDR3 spans 13 amino acids. The variable domain in full, completed from reference TRBV12-5 and TRBJ1-5, reads DARVTQTPRHKVTEMGQEVTMRCQPILGHNTVFWYRQTMMQGLELLAYFRNRAPLDDSGMPKDRFSAEMPDATLATLKIQPSEPRDSAVYFCASGLDTYQPQHFGDGTRLSIL.

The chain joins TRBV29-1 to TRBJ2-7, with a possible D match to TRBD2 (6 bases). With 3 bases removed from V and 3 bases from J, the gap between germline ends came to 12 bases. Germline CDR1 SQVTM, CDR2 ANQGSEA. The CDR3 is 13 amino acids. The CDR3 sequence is CSVEAGTYYEQYF. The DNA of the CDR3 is TGCAGCGTTGAGGCGGGGACGTACTACGAGCAGTACTTC.

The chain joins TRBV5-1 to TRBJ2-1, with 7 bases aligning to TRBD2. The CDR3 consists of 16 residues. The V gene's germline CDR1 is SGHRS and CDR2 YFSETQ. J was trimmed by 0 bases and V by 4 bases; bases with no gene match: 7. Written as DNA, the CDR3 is TGCGCCAGCAGCGTTCAACTAGCGAGCTCCTACAATGAGCAGTTCTTC. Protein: CASSVQLASSYNEQFF.

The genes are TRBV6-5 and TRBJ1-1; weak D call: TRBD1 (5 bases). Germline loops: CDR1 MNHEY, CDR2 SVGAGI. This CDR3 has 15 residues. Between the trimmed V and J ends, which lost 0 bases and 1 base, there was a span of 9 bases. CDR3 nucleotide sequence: TGTGCCAGCAGTTACTCGCGCGGGGGGAACACTGAAGCTTTCTTT. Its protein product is CASSYSRGGNTEAFF.

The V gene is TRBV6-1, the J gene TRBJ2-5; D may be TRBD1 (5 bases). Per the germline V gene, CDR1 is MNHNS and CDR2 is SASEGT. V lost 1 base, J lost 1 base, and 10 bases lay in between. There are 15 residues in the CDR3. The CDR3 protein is CASSEEVRVQETQYF. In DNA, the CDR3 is TGTGCCAGCAGTGAAGAAGTCAGGGTCCAAGAGACCCAGTACTTC.

The CDR3 loop is CASSYSSPIGYTF. Written as DNA, the CDR3 is TGTGCCAGCAGTTACTCATCTCCTATCGGCTACACCTTC. This rearrangement joins TRBV6-5 to TRBJ1-2, with D unresolved. The CDR3 contains 13 residues. Germline V CDR1 and CDR2: MNHEY, SVGAGI. The ends were cut back, 0 bases at V and 8 bases at J, with 10 bases in the middle.

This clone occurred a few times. DNA of the CDR3: TGTGCCAGCTCATCGACAGCAGACTATGGCTACACCTTC. Encoded protein: CASSSTADYGYTF. This chain uses TRBV18 with TRBJ1-2, with a tentative D call TRBD1 (5 bases). The CDR3 sequence is 13 residues long. Germline V lookup: CDR1 KGHSH, CDR2 LQKENI. Deletions cut 5 bases from V and 3 bases from J, with 10 bases between.

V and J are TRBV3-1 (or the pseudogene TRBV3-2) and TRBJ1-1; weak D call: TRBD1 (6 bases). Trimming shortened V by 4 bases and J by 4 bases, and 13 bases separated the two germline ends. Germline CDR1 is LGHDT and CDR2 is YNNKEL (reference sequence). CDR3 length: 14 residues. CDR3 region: CASSRQVDSTEAFF. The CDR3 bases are TGTGCCAGCAGCCGACAGGTTGATAGCACTGAAGCTTTCTTT.

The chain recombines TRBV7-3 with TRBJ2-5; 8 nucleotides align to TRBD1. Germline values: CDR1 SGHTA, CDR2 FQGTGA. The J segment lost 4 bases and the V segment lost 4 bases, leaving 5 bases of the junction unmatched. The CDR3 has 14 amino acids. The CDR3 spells CASSSGGYRETQYF. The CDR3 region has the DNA TGTGCCAGCAGCTCAGGGGGCTACCGAGAGACCCAGTACTTC.

The CDR3 nucleotides read TGTGCCAGCTCACCATCGGAGGGTAAAGGAAACACCATATATTTT. It yields the protein CASSPSEGKGNTIYF. This chain connects TRBV18 to TRBJ1-3; unclear D gene. Germline lookup yields CDR1 KGHSH and CDR2 LQKENI. CDR3 size: 15 residues. The V and J ends lost 2 bases and 4 bases respectively, with 12 bases between them.

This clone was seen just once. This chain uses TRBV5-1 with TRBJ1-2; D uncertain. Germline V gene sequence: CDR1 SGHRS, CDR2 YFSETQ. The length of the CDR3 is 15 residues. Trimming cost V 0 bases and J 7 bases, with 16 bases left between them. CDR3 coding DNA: TGCGCCAGCAGCTTGGGGCGGATACACTATGGTGGCTACACCTTC. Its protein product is CASSLGRIHYGGYTF.

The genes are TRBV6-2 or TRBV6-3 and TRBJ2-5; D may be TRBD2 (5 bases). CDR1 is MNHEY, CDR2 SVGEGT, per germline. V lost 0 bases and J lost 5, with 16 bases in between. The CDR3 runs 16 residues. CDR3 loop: CASSYSASPRWETQYF. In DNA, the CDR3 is TGTGCCAGCAGTTACTCGGCTAGCCCTAGATGGGAGACCCAGTACTTC.

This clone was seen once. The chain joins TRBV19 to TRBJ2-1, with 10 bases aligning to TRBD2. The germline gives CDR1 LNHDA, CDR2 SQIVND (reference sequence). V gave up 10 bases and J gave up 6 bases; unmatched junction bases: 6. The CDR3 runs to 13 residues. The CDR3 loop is CAIDSGRGNEQFF. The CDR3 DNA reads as TGTGCCATAGACAGCGGGAGGGGCAATGAGCAGTTCTTC.

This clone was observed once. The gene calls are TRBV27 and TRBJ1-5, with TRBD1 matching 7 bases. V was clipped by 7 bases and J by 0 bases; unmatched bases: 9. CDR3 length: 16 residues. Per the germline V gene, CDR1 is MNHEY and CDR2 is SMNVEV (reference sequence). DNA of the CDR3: TGTGCCAGCAAAGGGCCGACAGGGAATAGCAATCAGCCCCAGCATTTT. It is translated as CASKGPTGNSNQPQHF.

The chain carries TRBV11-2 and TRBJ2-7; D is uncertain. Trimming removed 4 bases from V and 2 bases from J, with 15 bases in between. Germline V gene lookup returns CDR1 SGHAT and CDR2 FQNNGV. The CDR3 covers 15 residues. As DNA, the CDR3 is TGTGCCAGCAGCTCTCTACCCGGCGGAGCCTACGAGCAGTACTTC. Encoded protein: CASSSLPGGAYEQYF.

CDR3 sequence reads: CASTMTGGAVEKLFF. As DNA, the CDR3 is TGTGCCAGCACCATGACAGGGGGCGCGGTTGAAAAACTGTTTTTT. The J gene is TRBJ1-4, the V gene TRBV7-9; TRBD1 matches 10 bases. V was clipped by 7 bases and J by 7 bases; unmatched bases: 9. Germline V lookup: CDR1 SEHNR, CDR2 FQNEAQ (reference sequence). The CDR3 is 15 residues long.

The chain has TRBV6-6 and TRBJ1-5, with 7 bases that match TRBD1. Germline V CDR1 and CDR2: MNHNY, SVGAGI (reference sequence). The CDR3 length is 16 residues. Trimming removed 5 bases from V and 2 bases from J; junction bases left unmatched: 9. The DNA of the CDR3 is TGTGCCAGCAGTCGAGTATCCGGGACAGGCAATCAGCCCCAGCATTTT. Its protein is CASSRVSGTGNQPQHF.

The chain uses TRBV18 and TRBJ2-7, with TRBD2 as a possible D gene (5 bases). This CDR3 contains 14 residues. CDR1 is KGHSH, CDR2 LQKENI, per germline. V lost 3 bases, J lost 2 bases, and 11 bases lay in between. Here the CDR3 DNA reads TGTGCCAGCTCACCCCCTCGGGAACCCTACGAGCAGTACTTC. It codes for CASSPPREPYEQYF. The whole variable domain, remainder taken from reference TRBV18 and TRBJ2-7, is NAGVMQNPRHLVRRRGQEARLRCSPMKGHSHVYWYRQLPEEGLKFMVYLQKENIIDESGMPKERFSAEFPKEGPSILRIQQVVRGDSAAYFCASSPPREPYEQYFGPGTRLTVT.

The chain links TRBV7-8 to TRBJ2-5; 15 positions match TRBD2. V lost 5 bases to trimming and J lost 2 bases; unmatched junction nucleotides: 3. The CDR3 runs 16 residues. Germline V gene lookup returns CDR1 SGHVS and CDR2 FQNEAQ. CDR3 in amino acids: CASSLGLAGGQETQYF. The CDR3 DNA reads TGTGCCAGCAGCCTTGGACTAGCGGGGGGGCAAGAGACCCAGTACTTC.